A single T cell receptor (beta chain) is shown here with its context. Its antigen is unknown. Samples came from axillary lymph nodes draining the breast cancer. In TCRdb, the multiplex PCR reads were re-called with MiXCR into one record per CDR3 protein. The repertoire holds approximately 140,000 distinct CDR3 sequences, approximately 32% seen once, with approximately 2.3% in the top ten. These data come from a study of breast tumors, draining lymph nodes, adjacent tissues. Study-wide findings and caveats: Tumor repertoires ranked between lymph nodes and nontumor tissue in diversity, with V and J gene preferences. Tumor and nontumor repertoires were significantly more similar in luminal-like than in basal-like breast cancer. The data were judged consistent with most tumor T cells coming from lymph node and expanding in tumor. That most tumor T cells come from lymph nodes remained unproven.

V lost 8 bases and J 3 bases, leaving 19 bases between the germline ends. In germline, CDR1 is DFQATT, CDR2 SNEGSKA (reference sequence). The CDR3 runs 15 residues. The TCR originated in a female donor with breast cancer. Some clones in this sample may be carry-over from other donors' samples. The sequenced sample was axillary lymph node tissue. The chain couples TRBV20-1 to TRBJ2-2; D possibly uses TRBD1 or TRBD2 (7 bases each). The CDR3 here is CSFSQGGGDTGELFF. The CDR3 nucleotides read TGCAGTTTTTCGCAGGGAGGGGGCGACACCGGGGAGCTGTTTTTT.